This T cell receptor beta chain stems from a study of blood T cell repertoires in COVID-19. Study in general: Samples representing acute and convalescent COVID-19 were sourced from the United States, Italy and Spain.

Original analysis: Nucleated cell number was recorded as an estimate derived from reference gene primer amplification. The data were produced by immunoSEQ multiplex PCR, yet TCRdb's version contains in-frame clones alone and is incomplete. V, J and clone size reflect that table, while D and trimming were determined from the DNA. The profile shows under 200,000 clones, approximately 91% of them singletons. The V gene's germline CDR1 is ENHRY and CDR2 SYGVKD. The V gene lost 3 bases and the J gene lost 1 base, with 9 bases spanning the gap. The CDR3 runs 14 residues. The chain has TRBV10-3 and TRBJ2-5; TRBD1 might be the D (6 bases). The sequence came from a man between 70 and 80 years old with active or convalescent COVID-19. Sequenced sample: peripheral blood. The CDR3 reads CAISERGSQETQYF. CDR3 bases: TGTGCCATCAGTGAAAGGGGGAGCCAAGAGACCCAGTACTTC.